A selection of T cell receptor beta chains follows, all from one sample in a study of blood T cell repertoires in COVID-19. Produced via immunoSEQ multiplex PCR; TCRdb's table is partial and in-frame only. Seen here are about 93,000 clones, roughly 87% observed once, and the top ten hold about 2.5%. The sample taken for sequencing was peripheral blood. Receptors were obtained from a man over 45 with acute or convalescent COVID-19. The CDR3 runs from the conserved cysteine through the conserved F or W. The order of the fields is J gene, clone size, D gene, V gene, CDR3 DNA, CDR3 protein. The D gene is left open where the match is weak. Clone size is stated in some rows and not others, as once, few, many or a class when expanded.

TRBJ2-7 - - TRBV5-1 TGCGCCAGCAGCCCAGGAGGCAGCTGGGAGCAGTACTTC CASSPGGSWEQYF
TRBJ1-3 - - TRBV2 TGTGCCAGCACCCAGCGAGGCTCTGGAAACACCATATATTTT CASTQRGSGNTIYF
TRBJ1-4 few TRBD1 TRBV11-2 TGTGCCAGCAGCGAACAGGGGGAAAAACTGTTTTTT CASSEQGEKLFF
TRBJ1-1 - TRBD1 TRBV6-5 TGTGCCAGCAGGTCACAGGGGTTGAACACTGAAGCTTTCTTT CASRSQGLNTEAFF
TRBJ1-2 - TRBD1 TRBV3-1/TRBV3-2 TGTGCCAGCAGCCAATACTACAGCCCGGGACAGTCTTACTATGGCTACACCTTC CASSQYYSPGQSYYGYTF
TRBJ1-5 few - TRBV7-2 TGTGCCAGCAGTTCTGGGCCTCAAAATCAGCCCCAGCATTTT CASSSGPQNQPQHF
TRBJ2-1 - TRBD2 TRBV6-5 TGTGCCAGCAGGCTCGGGGGGAGCTCCTACAATGAGCAGTTCTTC CASRLGGSSYNEQFF
TRBJ1-5 - - TRBV3-1/TRBV3-2 TGTGCCAGCAGCCAAGTCCTCCTCCCCTCTACAGGGAACGGCAATCAGCCCCAGCATTTT CASSQVLLPSTGNGNQPQHF
TRBJ2-2 - TRBD2 TRBV5-1 TGCGCCAGCAGATTGGGGACTAGCGGGAACACCGGGGAGCTGTTTTTT CASRLGTSGNTGELFF
TRBJ2-7 - - TRBV12-3/TRBV12-4 TGTGCCAGCAGTTTAATAGCCACCTACGAGCAGTACTTC CASSLIATYEQYF
TRBJ2-3 - TRBD2 TRBV7-2 TGTGCCAGCAGCCTCGGACTAGCGGGAGGGGGCACAGATACGCAGTATTTT CASSLGLAGGGTDTQYF
TRBJ2-1 once - TRBV18 TGTGCCAGCTCACCTCGGGAGAACTACAATGAGCAGTTCTTC CASSPRENYNEQFF
TRBJ2-2 - - TRBV30 TGTGCCTGGAACAGGGATACGAACACCGGGGAGCTGTTTTTT CAWNRDTNTGELFF
TRBJ2-7 - TRBD1 TRBV10-3 TGTGCCATCAGTGAGTCAGGGACAGGGCCGAACTACGAGCAGTACTTC CAISESGTGPNYEQYF
TRBJ2-1 - TRBD2 TRBV11-2 TGTGCCAGCAGCTTAGATCTCGGACTAGCGGGAGAAAATGAGCAGTTCTTC CASSLDLGLAGENEQFF
TRBJ2-3 - TRBD2 TRBV7-2 TGTGCCAGCAGCTTAGATGGTCGGCGGGGGGGCAAGGATACGCAGTATTTT CASSLDGRRGGKDTQYF
TRBJ1-2 - - TRBV6-6 TGTGCCAGCAGTCCAACAGGGAACGGCTACACCTTC CASSPTGNGYTF
TRBJ2-7 - - TRBV2 TGTGCCTGTCGCGCCCAACTTTCCTACGAGCAGTACTTC CACRAQLSYEQYF
TRBJ1-5 - - TRBV24-1 TGTGCCACCAGTGATTCCGTCGGCAATCAGCCCCAGCATTTT CATSDSVGNQPQHF
TRBJ2-2 - TRBD1 TRBV7-8 TGTGCCAGCAGCTTATCCCCAGGGGGCGGACCCGGGGAGCTGTTTTTT CASSLSPGGGPGELFF
TRBJ2-6 - - TRBV7-2 TGTGCCAGCAGCTTAGGTGGGGCCTCTGGGGCCAACGTCCTGACTTTC CASSLGGASGANVLTF
TRBJ2-1 - TRBD2 TRBV28 TGTGCCAGCAGTCGACTAGCGGAGACCTACAATGAGCAGTTCTTC CASSRLAETYNEQFF
TRBJ2-2 - TRBD2 TRBV6-1 TGTGCCAGCAGTGAAGCTCAGAGACTAGCGGGAGGGTACACCGGGGAGCTGTTTTTT CASSEAQRLAGGYTGELFF
TRBJ2-7 - TRBD2 TRBV7-2 TGTGCCAGCAGCTTACGGACTAGCGGCACCTACGAGCAGTACTTC CASSLRTSGTYEQYF
TRBJ1-2 once - TRBV9 TGTGCCAGCAGTTCATCCCTGGGCGATTGGGGCTACACCTTC CASSSSLGDWGYTF
TRBJ1-5 - TRBD1 TRBV19 TGTGCCAGTAGTATTCAAGGGGACAGGGGCCTTGGTCATGTCAATCAGCCCCAGCATTTT CASSIQGDRGLGHVNQPQHF
TRBJ2-5 - TRBD2 TRBV5-4 TGTGCCAGCAGCTTGGCCGGACTAGCGGGGAAGGAGACCCAGTACTTC CASSLAGLAGKETQYF
TRBJ2-5 - - TRBV25-1 TGTGCCAGCAGTGATAGAGACAGGCCGTACCAAGAGACCCAGTACTTC CASSDRDRPYQETQYF
TRBJ1-6 - - TRBV4-1 TGCGCCAGCAGCCAACTCGATCCGAGGTCACCCCTCCACTTT CASSQLDPRSPLHF
TRBJ2-7 - TRBD2 TRBV5-4 TGTGCCAGCAGCTCAACTAGCGGGAGAGTCGAGCAGTACTTC CASSSTSGRVEQYF
TRBJ2-1 - - TRBV19 TGTGCCAGTAGTTTACTAGCTAAGCAGTTCTTC CASSLLAKQFF
TRBJ1-5 - - TRBV7-8 TGTGCCAGCAGCCCCGGACAGTTCAATCAGCCCCAGCATTTT CASSPGQFNQPQHF
TRBJ1-6 once - TRBV15 TGTGCCACCAGCAGAGGGGCAGGAAGCGGGCCCCTCCACTTT CATSRGAGSGPLHF
TRBJ1-1 - - TRBV5-1 TGCGCCAGCTACCTCGGGACGGGGGACACTGAAGCTTTCTTT CASYLGTGDTEAFF
TRBJ2-3 - - TRBV6-2/TRBV6-3 TGTGCCAGCAGTTACGCTGGGGCGGAGGATACGCAGTATTTT CASSYAGAEDTQYF